These 31 T cell receptor beta chains originate from one sample sequenced in a study of blood T cells in healthy people across ages. PCR was performed a second time for roughly 7 to 11 cycles using a sample-barcoded 5' primer and a J-beta primer mix. TCRdb independently ran MiXCR on the 5' RACE reads; one entry per CDR3 protein. The sample lists about 780,000 distinct CDR3 sequences; about half were seen once. Sequenced sample: blood. The receptor source for this set is a man older than 75 in good health.

The V call is TRBV28, the J call TRBJ2-7; 11 bases map to TRBD2. The junction had 4 bases not matched to a gene; V was cut back by 3 bases and J by 0 bases. Germline V gene data show CDR1 as MDHEN and CDR2 as SYDVKM. This CDR3 spans 16 amino acids. CDR3 amino acids: CASSFRTSGYSYEQYF. The CDR3 nucleotides read TGTGCCAGCAGTTTCAGGACTAGCGGGTACTCCTACGAGCAGTACTTC.

Only a few counts were recorded for this clonotype. J is TRBJ1-6 and V is TRBV6-6, with D possibly TRBD1 on 5 matching bases. This CDR3 has 15 residues. CDR1 and CDR2 from the germline V gene are MNHNY and SVGAGI (reference sequence). V dropped 8 bases and J dropped 4 bases, with 15 bases sitting between them. CDR3: CASLSQGGYNSPLHF. The CDR3 region has the DNA TGTGCCAGCTTGAGTCAGGGCGGGTATAATTCACCCCTCCACTTT.

This clonotype was observed once. The chain is built from TRBV7-9 and TRBJ1-1; a weak D match, TRBD1 (5 bases). The germline V gene encodes CDR1 SEHNR and CDR2 FQNEAQ (reference sequence). Trimming cost V 7 bases and J 0 bases, with 12 bases left between them. The CDR3 has 14 amino acids. CDR3 coding DNA: TGTGCCAGCATAGAAACAGGAATGAACACTGAAGCTTTCTTT. This gives the protein CASIETGMNTEAFF.

The rearrangement uses TRBV12-3 or TRBV12-4 and TRBJ2-1; no reliable D call. The CDR3 is 15 amino acids. The V end lost 6 bases, the J end lost 5 bases, and 17 bases lay between the germline ends. CDR3 sequence: CASSPYTDGNNEQFF. CDR3 DNA: TGTGCCAGCAGCCCCTATACTGACGGCAACAATGAGCAGTTCTTC.

The V gene is TRBV6-1, the J gene TRBJ1-5; TRBD1 might be the D (5 bases). Trimming shortened V by 0 bases and J by 10 bases, and 16 bases separated the two germline ends. Looked up from germline, CDR1 is MNHNS and CDR2 is SASEGT. The CDR3 has 15 amino acids. CDR3 residues: CASSEAPQGSRPQHF. For the CDR3, the DNA is TGTGCCAGCAGTGAAGCCCCCCAGGGAAGTCGTCCCCAGCATTTT.

This clonotype was recorded at least ten times. The rearrangement links TRBV9 to TRBJ2-1, with no clear D. Germline V gene lookup returns CDR1 SGDLS and CDR2 YYNGEE. V was trimmed by 1 base and J by 0 bases, leaving 17 bases between them. The CDR3 runs to 18 residues. The CDR3 sequence: CASSVPLRATSSYNEQFF. In DNA, the CDR3 is TGTGCCAGCAGCGTACCTTTGAGAGCGACGAGCTCCTACAATGAGCAGTTCTTC.

The genes are TRBV28 and TRBJ2-3; 11 bases are a match to TRBD2. CDR3 length: 14 residues. Germline V lookup: CDR1 MDHEN, CDR2 SYDVKM. V trimming: 5 bases; J trimming: 6 bases; junction bases outside the gene matches: 4. In DNA form, the CDR3 reads TGTGCCAGCAGTACCGGGACTAGCGGCGATACGCAGTATTTT. This translates into CASSTGTSGDTQYF.

This clonotype has just a few counts. The chain uses TRBV20-1 and TRBJ2-5; 13 bases are shared with TRBD2. The CDR3 spans 16 residues. With V trimmed by 6 bases and J by 2 bases, 9 bases remained unmatched. Per germline, CDR1 DFQATT and CDR2 SNEGSKA (reference sequence). CDR3 coding DNA: TGCAGTGCCACACCGGGACTAGCGGGATCACAAGAGACCCAGTACTTC. Translating gives CSATPGLAGSQETQYF.

The V gene is TRBV28, the J gene TRBJ2-2; D unresolved. CDR1 MDHEN and CDR2 SYDVKM come from the germline V gene. The ends were cut back, 5 bases at V and 4 bases at J, with 8 bases in the middle. The CDR3 spans 13 residues. The CDR3 DNA is TGTGCCAGCAGTCCATCAAGCACCGGGGAGCTGTTTTTT. This gives the protein CASSPSSTGELFF.

Comments on this clonotype: Lacking the conserved final phenylalanine or tryptophan, this CDR3 likely reflects a read error. The chain couples TRBV4-3 to TRBJ1-3, with D unclear. Germline assignment: CDR1 LGHNA and CDR2 YSLEER. Deletions cut 1 base from V and 0 bases from J, with 4 bases between. There are 14 residues in the CDR3. The DNA for the CDR3 is TGCGCCAGCAGCCAAGGTGACTCTGGAAACACCATATATCTT. Protein product: CASSQGDSGNTIYL.

V and J are TRBV3-1 and TRBJ2-1; 9 bases agree with TRBD2. The V and J ends lost 2 bases and 0 bases, in that order; junction bases with no gene match: 2. Germline CDR1 is LGHDT and CDR2 is YNNKEL (reference sequence). This CDR3 spans 16 amino acids. DNA of the CDR3: TGTGCCAGCAGCCAACATAGCGGGAGCTCCTACAATGAGCAGTTCTTC. Encoded protein: CASSQHSGSSYNEQFF.

The genes are TRBV6-1 and TRBJ2-1; TRBD1 aligns across 7 bases. The CDR3 spans 13 residues. The V segment lost 6 bases and the J segment 5 bases; nucleotides outside the gene matches: 4. Germline values: CDR1 MNHNS, CDR2 SASEGT. The CDR3 is CASSTGANNEQFF. The CDR3 DNA reads TGTGCCAGCAGCACAGGGGCTAACAATGAGCAGTTCTTC.

In its sample, this clonotype was seen many times. The chain uses TRBV29-1 and TRBJ2-5; TRBD2 aligns across 11 bases. The CDR3 consists of 13 residues. The V gene's germline CDR1 is SQVTM and CDR2 ANQGSEA. Trimming cost V 5 bases and J 3 bases; bases outside gene matches: 2. CDR3 DNA sequence: TGCAGCGTTCAGACTAGCGGGGAAGAGACCCAGTACTTC. As protein: CSVQTSGEETQYF.

The chain is built from TRBV7-9 and TRBJ1-5, with D tentatively TRBD1 (5 bases). From germline, CDR1 is SEHNR and CDR2 FQNEAQ (reference sequence). V lost 5 bases, J lost 6 bases, and 17 bases lay in between. The CDR3 contains 15 residues. CDR3 in amino acids: CASSPARGTGQPQHF. In nucleotides, the CDR3 is TGTGCCAGCAGCCCAGCAAGAGGGACGGGTCAGCCCCAGCATTTT.

As DNA, the CDR3 is TGTGCCTGGAGTTGGGCAGAATGGGGCGAGCAGTACTTC. Translated: CAWSWAEWGEQYF. The J gene is TRBJ2-7, the V gene TRBV30, with no clear D. The CDR3 spans 13 residues. Germline loops: CDR1 GTSNPN, CDR2 SVGIG (reference sequence). The ends were cut back, 2 bases at V and 6 bases at J, with 14 bases in the middle.

Comment on this clonotype: A single base separates this from a much larger clone, so it may be a read error. This chain connects TRBV4-2 to TRBJ2-5, with D possibly TRBD2 on 6 matching bases. The CDR3 sequence is 15 residues long. Germline values: CDR1 LGHNA, CDR2 YNFKEQ. V was clipped by 0 bases and J by 13 bases, with 21 bases between them. The CDR3 coding sequence is TGTGCCAGCAGCCAAGATTGGACTAATCACAATGAGCGGTACTTC. This gives the protein CASSQDWTNHNERYF.

The sample holds a few counts of this clonotype. The chain couples TRBV5-1 to TRBJ2-1, with 11 positions matching TRBD2. Germline CDR1 reads SGHRS; CDR2 reads YFSETQ. V shed 0 bases, J shed 7 bases, and the junction held 6 bases outside the gene matches. The CDR3 is made up of 16 amino acids. CDR3 region: CASSLDVTSGSNEQFF. CDR3 DNA: TGCGCCAGCAGCTTGGATGTTACTAGCGGGAGTAATGAGCAGTTCTTC. The variable domain in full, completed from reference TRBV5-1 and TRBJ2-1, reads KAGVTQTPRYLIKTRGQQVTLSCSPISGHRSVSWYQQTPGQGLQFLFEYFSETQRNKGNFPGRFSGRQFSNSRSEMNVSTLELGDSALYLCASSLDVTSGSNEQFFGPGTRLTVL.

This chain uses TRBV20-1 with TRBJ2-1, with 8 nucleotides matching TRBD2. The J call may be incorrect, as the DNA end agrees better with TRBJ2-7. Germline CDR1 is DFQATT and CDR2 is SNEGSKA (reference sequence). The CDR3 is 19 residues long. CDR3 in amino acids: CSASPPGAGGLSSYNEQYF. In DNA form, the CDR3 reads TGCAGTGCTAGTCCCCCCGGGGCGGGAGGACTGAGCTCCTACAATGAGCAGTACTTC.

This clonotype was seen ten or more times. This chain joins TRBV4-3 and TRBJ2-3; D is unresolved. The CDR3 is made up of 14 amino acids. Germline loops: CDR1 LGHNA, CDR2 YSLEER. With 0 bases removed from V and 2 bases from J, the gap between germline ends came to 6 bases. The CDR3 DNA reads as TGCGCCAGCAGCCAAGATCGGTTCACAGATACGCAGTATTTT. Residues: CASSQDRFTDTQYF.

This clonotype was detected only a few times. CDR3 residues: CASSQDSRDNQPQHF. In DNA, the CDR3 is TGCGCCAGCAGCCAAGATTCTAGGGATAATCAGCCCCAGCATTTT. The chain has TRBV4-1 and TRBJ1-5, with D uncertain. Deletions cut 0 bases from V and 4 bases from J, with 10 bases between. Germline CDR1 reads MGHRA; CDR2 reads YSYEKL. The CDR3 extends over 15 amino acids.

The chain is built from TRBV20-1 and TRBJ2-3; tentatively, D is TRBD2 (6 bases). V shed 8 bases and J shed 0 bases, with 15 bases lying between them. This CDR3 comprises 14 residues. Germline values: CDR1 DFQATT, CDR2 SNEGSKA (reference sequence). In DNA form, the CDR3 reads TGCAGTTTCGCGCGGGGTTATAGCACAGATACGCAGTATTTT. Protein: CSFARGYSTDTQYF.

The V gene is TRBV2, the J gene TRBJ2-2, with 11 bases fitting TRBD1. V lost 6 bases to trimming and J lost 6 bases; unmatched junction nucleotides: 9. The CDR3 consists of 16 residues. Germline CDR1 SNHLY, CDR2 FYNNEI. This chain's CDR3 is CASSWSRDRGAGELFF. CDR3 in DNA: TGTGCCAGCAGCTGGAGCCGGGACAGGGGGGCCGGGGAGCTGTTTTTT.

This chain joins TRBV28 and TRBJ2-7; TRBD2 agrees at 8 bases. CDR1 is MDHEN, CDR2 SYDVKM, per germline. CDR3 length equals 15 residues. The V and J ends lost 6 bases and 1 base, in that order; junction bases with no gene match: 8. CDR3 DNA: TGTGCCAGCAGGCTACCAGCGGGGGCTTCCTACGAGCAGTACTTC. It codes for CASRLPAGASYEQYF.

V usage is TRBV15 and J usage is TRBJ2-7; D gene uncertain. Trimming shortened V by 3 bases and J by 2 bases, and 8 bases separated the two germline ends. CDR1 is LNHNV and CDR2 is YYDKDF in the germline V gene (reference sequence). The CDR3 is made up of 13 amino acids. CDR3 DNA: TGTGCCACCAGCAGGTGGTCGACCTACGAGCAGTACTTC. Translated, it gives CATSRWSTYEQYF.

This clonotype was detected a few times. This rearrangement joins TRBV9 to TRBJ2-5, with 9 positions matching TRBD2. Germline CDR1 SGDLS, CDR2 YYNGEE. V shed 4 bases and J 2 bases; nucleotides not matched to a gene: 3. The CDR3 runs to 14 residues. The CDR3 DNA is TGTGCCAGCAGCAAGACTAGCGGTCAAGAGACCCAGTACTTC. Protein sequence: CASSKTSGQETQYF.

The V call is TRBV6-6, the J call TRBJ2-7; 11 bases match TRBD2. Germline values: CDR1 MNHNY, CDR2 SVGAGI (reference sequence). The CDR3 sequence is 15 residues long. J lost 2 bases, V lost 6 bases, and 6 bases had no gene match. In nucleotides, the CDR3 is TGTGCCAGCAGACCTAGCGGGGGGTACGCCTACGAGCAGTACTTC. This sequence encodes CASRPSGGYAYEQYF.

In regard to this clonotype: Being one base from a much bigger clone, this may be a read error. This chain uses TRBV5-5 with TRBJ2-5; TRBD2 agrees at 12 bases. Trimming cost V 3 bases and J 11 bases; bases outside gene matches: 20. Germline V gene data show CDR1 as SGHKS and CDR2 as YYEKEE (reference sequence). CDR3 length: 18 residues. CDR3 DNA sequence: TGTGCCAGCAGCTGGGCCCCCACTGGACTAGCGGGAAAACATGAGCAGTACTTC. This gives the protein CASSWAPTGLAGKHEQYF.

The table lists this clonotype with many counts. The rearrangement joins TRBV20-1 to TRBJ2-1; D is perhaps TRBD2 (6 bases). Trimming removed 1 base from V and 5 bases from J, with 18 bases in between. Germline-derived CDR1 and CDR2 are DFQATT and SNEGSKA (reference sequence). This CDR3 has 16 residues. In DNA, the CDR3 is TGCAGTGCTAGAGGCCCGACTAGTAGGGTAAACAATGAGCAGTTCTTC. This encodes CSARGPTSRVNNEQFF.

A note on this clonotype: This may stem from a read error, because a much larger clone lies one nucleotide away. The V call is TRBV7-2, the J call TRBJ2-7, with 7 bases aligning to TRBD1. This CDR3 is built from 12 residues. Germline assignment: CDR1 SGHTA and CDR2 FQGNSA. Written as DNA, the CDR3 is TGTGCCCGCAGCTCTGGGACAGCCGAGCAGTACTTC. This gives the protein CARSSGTAEQYF.

The V gene is TRBV20-1, the J gene TRBJ2-2; 8 bases are a match to TRBD2. CDR3 size: 12 residues. Germline CDR1 DFQATT, CDR2 SNEGSKA (reference sequence). V dropped 2 bases and J dropped 7; count of bases not matched to a gene: 0. CDR3 sequence: CSARLAGGELFF. CDR3 nucleotide sequence: TGCAGTGCTAGACTAGCGGGCGGGGAGCTGTTTTTT.

This clonotype was found a few times. The CDR3 DNA reads TGCAGTGCTGCCCCGGGCGGGAGGGGTACATACGAGCAGTACTTC. Its protein is CSAAPGGRGTYEQYF. The V call is TRBV20-1, the J call TRBJ2-5; TRBD2 matches at 9 bases. The DNA end favors TRBJ2-7, so the J call may be wrong. This CDR3 region has 15 residues. Germline CDR1 DFQATT, CDR2 SNEGSKA (reference sequence).